This is a list of T cell receptor beta chains from one sample in a study of shared clonotypes between healthy human individuals. Assay: immunoSEQ multiplex PCR; the TCRdb copy retains only in-frame clones and omits some. The sample has hundreds of thousands of clones; 92% are singletons. Sequences were obtained from naive CD8+ T cells sorted from blood. These receptors were collected from a man aged 25-45 years in good health. Both conserved end residues are part of each CDR3. A D gene is named only where the DNA matches it firmly. The size of a clone is reported for some rows only, either as once, few or many, or as a class for expanded clones.

V gene	clone size	CDR3 length	J gene	D gene	CDR3 DNA	CDR3 protein
TRBV5-6	.	15	TRBJ2-1	.	TGTGCCAGCAGCTTGGGGCTAGAAATCAACAATGAGCAGTTCTTC	CASSLGLEINNEQFF
TRBV5-1	.	16	TRBJ2-5	.	TGCGCCAGCAGCTTGAATCCGGGACACGGCCAAGAGACCCAGTACTTC	CASSLNPGHGQETQYF
TRBV27	.	17	TRBJ2-7	TRBD1	TGTGCCAGCAGTCCCCGACCCCCCGACAGGGCTACCTACGAGCAGTACTTC	CASSPRPPDRATYEQYF
TRBV29-1	once	16	TRBJ2-7	TRBD1	TGCAGCGTTGACGGGACAGGGGGCCACAGAACCTACGAGCAGTACTTC	CSVDGTGGHRTYEQYF
TRBV6-6	.	16	TRBJ2-5	.	TGTGCCAGCAGTTACTTAGAAAAGAGGGACCAAGAGACCCAGTACTTC	CASSYLEKRDQETQYF
TRBV28	.	16	TRBJ1-5	TRBD1	TGTGCCAGCTATGCACCCCGGACAGGGGGAAATCAGCCCCAGCATTTT	CASYAPRTGGNQPQHF
TRBV15	.	17	TRBJ2-7	TRBD1	TGTGCCACCAGCGGTTCAGGGGGATCAGCCTTACCCTACGAGCAGTACTTC	CATSGSGGSALPYEQYF
TRBV4-3	few	15	TRBJ1-4	.	TGCGCCAGCAGCCAAGACGGGGGGGCTTATGAAAAACTGTTTTTT	CASSQDGGAYEKLFF
TRBV11-2	.	16	TRBJ2-1	TRBD2	TGTGCCAGCAGCTTAGAACTAGCGGGATGGGGTCCTGAGCAGTTCTTC	CASSLELAGWGPEQFF
TRBV27	.	14	TRBJ2-7	.	TGTGCCAGCAGTTTATTGCGCCCTAACTACGAGCAGTACTTC	CASSLLRPNYEQYF
TRBV7-9	.	15	TRBJ2-1	.	TGTGCCAGCAGCTCGCGGGTTTCCCCCTACAATGAGCAGTTCTTC	CASSSRVSPYNEQFF
TRBV11-2	.	14	TRBJ2-5	.	TGTGCCAGCAGCCCGGAACTTCTGCAAGAGACCCAGTACTTC	CASSPELLQETQYF
TRBV27	.	14	TRBJ2-2	.	TGTGCCAGCAGTTTAATCGTGAACACCGGGGAGCTGTTTTTT	CASSLIVNTGELFF
TRBV13	.	14	TRBJ2-7	.	TGTGCCAGCAGCGCAACCGACACCTCCTACGAGCAGTACTTC	CASSATDTSYEQYF
TRBV7-3	.	17	TRBJ2-3	TRBD2	TGTGCCAGCAGCTTACCCAGGACTAGCGGGGGAACAGATACGCAGTATTTT	CASSLPRTSGGTDTQYF
TRBV9	.	16	TRBJ1-5	TRBD1	TGTGCCAGCAGCGTAGGCTCAGGGGGCAGCAATCAGCCCCAGCATTTT	CASSVGSGGSNQPQHF
TRBV2	.	18	TRBJ2-1	TRBD2	TGTGCCAGCAGTGATGAAGGCGAGGGGAGGGCTCGATGGAATGAGCAGTTCTTC	CASSDEGEGRARWNEQFF
TRBV11-2	.	15	TRBJ1-2	TRBD1	TGTGCCAGCAGCGGCGGGACAGGGGGTTACTATGGCTACACCTTC	CASSGGTGGYYGYTF
TRBV19	.	12	TRBJ1-1	.	TGTGCCAGCCGGGTTGGGGGGACTGAAGCTTTCTTT	CASRVGGTEAFF
TRBV6-1	.	15	TRBJ2-3	.	TGTGCCAGCAGTGAGAGGCCTCGGGGCACAGATACGCAGTATTTT	CASSERPRGTDTQYF
TRBV4-3	.	15	TRBJ2-7	TRBD2	TGCGCCAGCAGCCAAGATGCGGGAGGATACTACGAGCAGTACTTC	CASSQDAGGYYEQYF
TRBV5-4	.	16	TRBJ1-3	.	TGTGCCAGCAGCTTGGAACCCCCCGGAGCTGGAAACACCATATATTTT	CASSLEPPGAGNTIYF
TRBV5-1	.	17	TRBJ2-2	TRBD1	TGCGCCAGCAGCTTGGTAAAGACAGGGTCGAACACCGGGGAGCTGTTTTTT	CASSLVKTGSNTGELFF
TRBV7-6	.	17	TRBJ2-5	TRBD2	TGTGCCAGCAGTATTCGGGGGATGATCGGGAGGGCGGAGACCCAGTACTTC	CASSIRGMIGRAETQYF
TRBV4-3	once	21	TRBJ2-3	TRBD2	TGCGCCAGCAGCCAAGATCTCGGACTAGCGGGAGCCTACACCCCAACAGATACGCAGTATTTT	CASSQDLGLAGAYTPTDTQYF
TRBV28	.	13	TRBJ2-7	.	TGTGCCAGCAGTTCGAGGGCCGGCTACGAGCAGTACTTC	CASSSRAGYEQYF
TRBV7-9	.	14	TRBJ2-7	TRBD1	TGTGCCAGCACCTTCGGGGACAGGGCCTACGAGCAGTACTTC	CASTFGDRAYEQYF
TRBV4-2	.	17	TRBJ2-2	TRBD2	TGTGCCAGCAGCCAAGTGGCTAGCGGGAGTAGGGTCGGGGAGCTGTTTTTT	CASSQVASGSRVGELFF
TRBV7-9	.	15	TRBJ2-1	TRBD2	TGTGCCAGCAGCAATCTAGCGGGAGGGCAGGATGAGCAGTTCTTC	CASSNLAGGQDEQFF
TRBV27	.	14	TRBJ2-2	.	TGTGCCAGTACATGGGAGTCTCTCTCCGGGGAGCTGTTTTTT	CASTWESLSGELFF
TRBV27	.	15	TRBJ2-7	TRBD2	TGTGCCAGCAGTAATCATCTAGCGGGACCGTATGAGCAGTACTTC	CASSNHLAGPYEQYF
TRBV5-6	.	14	TRBJ2-3	.	TGTGCCAGCAGCTTGGCCCAGGGGATAGATACGCAGTATTTT	CASSLAQGIDTQYF
TRBV25-1	.	13	TRBJ2-3	.	TGTGCCAGCAGTGAATATCCTGCAGATACGCAGTATTTT	CASSEYPADTQYF
TRBV28	.	14	TRBJ2-1	TRBD2	TGTGCCACCAGAAGCGGGAGCATTCCCAATGAGCAGTTCTTC	CATRSGSIPNEQFF
TRBV25-1	.	13	TRBJ2-7	TRBD1	TGTGCCAGCAATCCGGGACAGGGGGGCGAGCAGTACTTC	CASNPGQGGEQYF
TRBV9	.	18	TRBJ2-6	TRBD1	TGTGCCAGCAGCGTAGTGAGACAGGGCGGTTCGGGGGCCAACGTCCTGACTTTC	CASSVVRQGGSGANVLTF
TRBV6-5	.	15	TRBJ1-2	.	TGTGCCAGCAGTTACTCGGGGCCTGCAGGGGATGGCTACACCTTC	CASSYSGPAGDGYTF
TRBV27	.	11	TRBJ1-2	.	TGTGCCACCTCGGGGTCCCATGGCTACACCTTC	CATSGSHGYTF
TRBV25-1	.	13	TRBJ2-4	.	TGTGCCAGCAGTGAATGGAAGGAAAACATTCAGTACTTC	CASSEWKENIQYF
TRBV11-2	.	15	TRBJ2-2	TRBD1	TGTGCCAGCAGCCCGCCCTACAGGGGGCCCGGGGAGCTGTTTTTT	CASSPPYRGPGELFF
TRBV28	once	13	TRBJ2-1	.	TGTGCCAGCAGCTGGTACGGGTACAATGAGCAGTTCTTC	CASSWYGYNEQFF
TRBV6-5	.	15	TRBJ2-1	.	TGTGCCAGCAGTTACGGTTCGACTACTCACAATGAGCAGTTCTTC	CASSYGSTTHNEQFF
TRBV14	.	18	TRBJ2-3	TRBD2	TGTGCCAGCAGCCCAACCCAGGGATGGGCTAGCGGACTAGATACGCAGTATTTT	CASSPTQGWASGLDTQYF
TRBV28	.	15	TRBJ2-2	.	TGTGCCAGCAGTTTCAGGACAACGAACACCGGGGAGCTGTTTTTT	CASSFRTTNTGELFF
TRBV7-8	.	17	TRBJ2-7	TRBD2	TGTGCCAGCAGCGGACTCGGGACTAGCGGGCGGACCTACGAGCAGTACTTC	CASSGLGTSGRTYEQYF
TRBV10-3	.	16	TRBJ1-1	.	TGTGCCATCAGTGAAGGTAAGGGAGGAAGAGGCACTGAAGCTTTCTTT	CAISEGKGGRGTEAFF
TRBV29-1	.	14	TRBJ1-2	.	TGCAGCGTTGAAGATACCGGACAGTTACGTGGCTACACCTTC	CSVEDTGQLRGYTF
TRBV10-2	.	15	TRBJ2-7	.	TGCGCCAGCAGTCCCATAACGACAGGTTCCTACGAGCAGTACTTC	CASSPITTGSYEQYF
TRBV7-6	.	20	TRBJ2-1	TRBD2	TGTGCCAGCAGCTTATATATTCTCGGCGGGAGGGCCCTCGACTACAATGAGCAGTTCTTC	CASSLYILGGRALDYNEQFF
TRBV7-9	.	16	TRBJ2-2	.	TGTGCCAGCAGCTTAGCCCACATTTTAAACACCGGGGAGCTGTTTTTT	CASSLAHILNTGELFF
TRBV11-2	.	18	TRBJ2-3	TRBD2	TGTGCCAGCAGCTTAGGGGGGACTAGCGGGATACACACAGATACGCAGTATTTT	CASSLGGTSGIHTDTQYF
TRBV7-9	.	13	TRBJ2-3	.	TGTGCCAGCAGCCCCAGGGGCACAGATACGCAGTATTTT	CASSPRGTDTQYF